The clone carrying this T cell receptor beta chain was counted a few times. Its antigen is as yet unknown. Via MiXCR, TCRdb re-called the reads, giving one row per CDR3 protein. Here the sample spans 700,000 to 900,000 distinct CDR3 sequences, roughly 29% being singletons. This sample is part of a study of T cell repertoires in cytomegalovirus infection. Study results and limitations: The response measured ex vivo was dominated by TCR beta clonotypes (HLA-C-restricted and CMV-specific).

Trimming removed 1 base at V and 3 bases at J, with 10 bases between. Germline V gene sequence: CDR1 LNHDA, CDR2 SQIVND (reference sequence). The CDR3 runs to 15 residues. This TCR was recovered from a human donor in good health (CMV status not recorded). Some clones in this sample may be carry-over from other donors' samples. The chain carries TRBV19 and TRBJ1-5; D is uncertain. Material: cultured CD8+ T cells from PBMCs, obtained from culture after CMV antigen stimulation. The CDR3: CASSIADGDNQPQHF. The CDR3 nucleotides are TGTGCCAGTAGTATAGCAGATGGGGACAATCAGCCCCAGCATTTT.